These 26 T cell receptor beta chains share one sample of origin, sequenced in a study of tumor-infiltrating lymphocytes in primary liver carcinoma. cDNA specific to TCR beta was made from 450 to 500 ng of total RNA, with a constant-region primer employed for priming. For TCR beta, libraries were produced by three nested multiplex PCR rounds using slightly modified ARM-PCR. Both of the initial two PCR rounds ran for around 9 cycles and employed TRBV1-TRBV30 forward primers alongside a C-beta reverse primer. One entry per CDR3 protein results from TCRdb running MiXCR on the multiplex PCR reads. The profile covers about 300,000 distinct CDR3 sequences, with roughly two thirds appearing a single time and roughly 10% taken by the ten largest. They got blood RNA out of unsorted whole blood and also pulled out germline DNA. The material sequenced was peripheral blood. These receptor sequences come from a middle-aged man with primary liver carcinoma and hepatitis B virus infection.

The chain has TRBV12-3 or TRBV12-4 and TRBJ2-3; D tentatively reads TRBD1 or TRBD2 (5 bases each). V was pared by 8 bases and J by 1 base, with 16 bases between. The CDR3 is made up of 15 amino acids. The CDR3 region has the DNA TGTGCCAGCCGCCTCGAGGGGTTGGGCACAGATACGCAGTATTTT. This codes for CASRLEGLGTDTQYF.

This clonotype was seen only once. At one end the junction does not follow the germline gene, possibly because of a read error. The rearrangement uses TRBV6-5 and TRBJ2-7; 10 positions match TRBD1. Germline V gene data show CDR1 as MNHEY and CDR2 as SVGAGI. CDR3 length: 16 residues. CDR3 in amino acids: CAGSSLPGQGSYEQYF. CDR3 sequence (DNA): TGTGCCGGCAGTTCCCTACCGGGACAGGGGTCTTACGAGCAGTACTTC.

With regard to this clonotype: Just one base apart from a much larger clone, this may be a read error. This sequence joins TRBV5-5 and TRBJ2-5; 7 bases fit TRBD2. CDR1 is SGHKS, CDR2 YYEKEE, per germline (reference sequence). The CDR3 length is 15 residues. The CDR3 nucleotides are TGTGCCAGCAGCTTGGGACCGGGAGGAAAAGAGATCCAGTACTTC. Translating gives CASSLGPGGKEIQYF.

Note on this clonotype: A much larger clone differs from this one at a single base, so this may be a read error. This rearrangement joins TRBV4-1 to TRBJ1-2; the D gene is possibly TRBD1 (5 bases). The CDR3 spans 16 residues. The V gene lost 4 bases and the J gene lost 3 bases, with 18 bases spanning the gap. Germline V gene sequence: CDR1 MGHRA, CDR2 YSYEKL. The CDR3 reads CASSPQPPGLDYGYTF. In nucleotides, the CDR3 is TGCGCCAGCAGCCCACAGCCTCCGGGACTTGACTATGGCTACACCTTC.

This clonotype occurred a few times. This rearrangement joins TRBV5-1 to TRBJ2-5, with D maybe TRBD2 (5 bases). The CDR3 covers 16 residues. V was shortened by 3 bases and J by 2 bases, with 17 bases between the two germline ends. The germline V gene has CDR1 SGHRS and CDR2 YFSETQ. CDR3 bases: TGCGCCAGCAGCTCGGGGTCGGTGGCGGTACAAGAGACCCAGTACTTC. It yields the protein CASSSGSVAVQETQYF.

For the CDR3, the DNA is TGTACCGGCAGTTTAATGGTGAACACTGAAGCTTTCTTT. Amino acid sequence: CTGSLMVNTEAFF. This rearrangement joins TRBV12-3 or TRBV12-4 to TRBJ1-1; D ambiguous. This CDR3 spans 13 amino acids.

The V gene is TRBV5-1, the J gene TRBJ2-1; 8 bases map to TRBD1. CDR3 length: 16 amino acids. Germline lookup yields CDR1 SGHRS and CDR2 YFSETQ. Trimming took 0 bases from V and 4 from J; bases not matched to a gene: 6. CDR3 sequence: CASSLAVGTGYNEQFF. The CDR3 nucleotides are TGCGCCAGCAGCTTGGCAGTAGGGACAGGATACAATGAGCAGTTCTTC.

This chain joins TRBV10-1 and TRBJ2-7; D is unresolved. V was clipped by 0 bases and J by 2 bases, with 8 bases between them. CDR3 length: 14 residues. Germline assignment: CDR1 WNHNN and CDR2 SYGVQD (reference sequence). CDR3 region: CASSESSIAYEQYF. CDR3 bases: TGCGCCAGCAGTGAGTCGAGCATAGCCTACGAGCAGTACTTC.

As for this clonotype: Germline and junction disagree at one end, which may indicate a read error. The chain couples TRBV28 to TRBJ2-7, with 7 bases matching TRBD2. Germline CDR1 reads MDHEN; CDR2 reads SYDVKM. The CDR3 has 13 residues. In DNA form, the CDR3 reads TGTGACAGCAGAACGGGACTACCCTCGGAGGAGTACTTC. Its translation: CDSRTGLPSEEYF.

Notes on this clonotype: A clone one base away is much larger, so this may be a read error. The chain is built from TRBV4-1 and TRBJ1-1, with D possibly being TRBD1 (5 bases). Germline lookup yields CDR1 MGHRA and CDR2 YSYEKL. Trimming cost V 0 bases and J 10 bases, with 24 bases left between them. The CDR3 extends over 17 amino acids. CDR3 sequence (DNA): TGCGCCAGCAGCCAAGAAATCGGGTCAGGTCGGGGACTTGGAGCTTTCTTT. Encoded protein: CASSQEIGSGRGLGAFF.

In this sample, this clonotype turned up many times. J is TRBJ2-1 and V is TRBV11-2, with 9 bases lining up with TRBD2. The CDR3 has 15 amino acids. Germline CDR1 reads SGHAT; CDR2 reads FQNNGV. J lost 8 bases, V lost 1 base, and 6 bases had no gene match. CDR3 in DNA: TGTGCCAGCAGCTTAGGCGCGGGAGGGGTGTATGAGCAGTTCTTC. Translating gives CASSLGAGGVYEQFF. Full variable domain (missing parts from reference TRBV11-2 and TRBJ2-1): EAGVAQSPRYKIIEKRQSVAFWCNPISGHATLYWYQQILGQGPKLLIQFQNNGVVDDSQLPKDRFSAERLKGVDSTLKIQPAKLEDSAVYLCASSLGAGGVYEQFFGPGTRLTVL.

A word on this clonotype: The junction differs from germline at one of its ends, possibly a read error. The chain joins TRBV12-3 or TRBV12-4 to TRBJ2-7; D might be TRBD1 (6 bases). There are 14 residues in the CDR3. CDR3 region: CASCLGGSSYGQYF. CDR3 DNA: TGTGCCAGCTGTTTAGGGGGTTCCTCCTACGGGCAGTACTTC.

The chain is built from TRBV6-6 and TRBJ1-1; 9 nucleotides agree with TRBD1. This CDR3 spans 13 amino acids. The V gene's germline CDR1 is MNHNY and CDR2 SVGAGI (reference sequence). V gave up 6 bases and J gave up 8 bases; unmatched junction bases: 7. CDR3 DNA: TGTGCCAGCAGGATTTTAGGGACAGGGGAAGCTTTCTTT. It encodes CASRILGTGEAFF.

The genes are TRBV6-2 or TRBV6-3 and TRBJ2-7; perhaps TRBD1 as D (5 bases). Trimming removed 3 bases at V and 2 bases at J, with 11 bases between. The CDR3 is 14 residues long. Germline loops: CDR1 MNHEY, CDR2 SVGEGT. CDR3 sequence: CASSYSRETYEQYF. The CDR3 DNA is TGTGCCAGCAGTTATAGCAGGGAAACCTACGAGCAGTACTTC.

Regarding this clonotype: A much larger clonotype is one base distant, so this may be a read error. The V call is TRBV5-4, the J call TRBJ2-1; weak D call: TRBD1 (6 bases). V lost 3 bases and J lost 9, with 16 bases in between. The CDR3 has 14 residues. Germline values: CDR1 SGHNT, CDR2 YYREEE (reference sequence). CDR3 amino acids: CASSSWGRAGEQFF. CDR3 DNA: TGTGCCAGCAGCTCGTGGGGGCGTGCGGGTGAGCAGTTCTTC.

At least ten counts were recorded for this clonotype. The chain combines TRBV29-1 with TRBJ1-1; TRBD1 is a possible D gene (6 bases). V was pared by 7 bases and J by 5 bases, with 17 bases between. The CDR3 length is 13 residues. Germline V lookup: CDR1 SQVTM, CDR2 ANQGSEA. CDR3 nucleotide sequence: TGCAGCGCTCTACAGGGTATTGGTACTGAAGCTTTCTTT. It encodes CSALQGIGTEAFF.

This clonotype has just a few counts. One end of the junction does not line up with germline, which may come from a read error. The chain is built from TRBV4-2 and TRBJ1-1; D is unclear. Germline V gene data show CDR1 as LGHNA and CDR2 as YNFKEQ. This CDR3 has 16 amino acids. The CDR3 region is CASSQEVARMKTEAFF. Written as DNA, the CDR3 is TGTGCCAGCAGCCAAGAGGTGGCCCGCATGAAGACTGAAGCTTTCTTT.

Points on this clonotype: As the CDR3 is not closed by the conserved phenylalanine or tryptophan, this likely results from a read error. The chain carries TRBV5-1 and TRBJ2-1; D not resolved. Germline V lookup: CDR1 SGHRS, CDR2 YFSETQ. The CDR3 contains 13 residues. Between the trimmed V and J ends, which lost 0 bases and 5 bases, there was a span of 6 bases. The CDR3: CASSLGLDNEQFL. The CDR3 DNA reads TGCGCCAGCAGCTTGGGTCTAGACAATGAGCAGTTCCTC.

This chain connects TRBV28 to TRBJ2-1, with a possible D match to TRBD1 (5 bases). V dropped 1 base and J dropped 9 bases, with 13 bases sitting between them. There are 14 residues in the CDR3. Looked up from germline, CDR1 is MDHEN and CDR2 is SYDVKM. The CDR3 sequence: CASSLSPGLGEQFF. CDR3 bases: TGTGCCAGCAGTTTATCCCCAGGGCTGGGTGAGCAGTTCTTC. Full variable domain (missing parts from reference TRBV28 and TRBJ2-1): DVKVTQSSRYLVKRTGEKVFLECVQDMDHENMFWYRQDPGLGLRLIYFSYDVKMKEKGDIPEGYSVSREKKERFSLILESASTNQTSMYLCASSLSPGLGEQFFGPGTRLTVL.

On this clonotype itself: One base away lies a much larger clone, so this may be a sequencing read error. The chain combines TRBV6-2 or TRBV6-3 with TRBJ1-1; the D gene is possibly TRBD1 (6 bases). The CDR3 has 15 amino acids. Trimming pared 9 bases from V and 0 bases from J, leaving 17 bases between. CDR1 MNHEY and CDR2 SVGEGT come from the germline V gene. CDR3 residues: CARSNRQDMNTEAFF. The CDR3 DNA reads TGTGCCAGAAGTAACCGACAGGACATGAACACTGAAGCTTTCTTT.

The chain is built from TRBV5-5 and TRBJ2-7; no clear D gene. Germline CDR1 SGHKS, CDR2 YYEKEE (reference sequence). CDR3 size: 12 residues. The V and J ends lost 8 bases and 6 bases respectively, with 15 bases between them. Here the CDR3 DNA reads TGTGCCAGTAACTTCTCCCGCGGCGAGCAGTACTTC. It specifies CASNFSRGEQYF.

As concerns this clonotype: Since the CDR3 does not end with the conserved phenylalanine or tryptophan, this likely comes from a read error. The DNA is omitted, as the CDR3 cannot be located on it reliably, and the CDR3 follows TCRdb's listing. The genes are TRBV6-5 and TRBJ2-3; the table names TRBD2, a call not compared with the DNA. The CDR3 has 18 amino acids, counting both end residues. CDR1 is MNHEY and CDR2 is SVGAGI in the germline V gene. This CDR3 is CASSYSKGEGLSTDTQYY.

This chain uses TRBV28 with TRBJ2-7, with 10 bases lining up with TRBD1. V trimming: 6 bases; J trimming: 3 bases; junction bases outside the gene matches: 8. The CDR3 is 15 residues long. Germline V gene sequence: CDR1 MDHEN, CDR2 SYDVKM. The CDR3 here is CASSPTTGGRYEQYF. The CDR3 DNA is TGTGCCAGCAGCCCCACGACAGGGGGCCGCTACGAGCAGTACTTC.

This clonotype was found once. Given a much more abundant clone one base away, this may be a read error. V is TRBV11-2 and J is TRBJ1-2; D ambiguous. In germline, CDR1 is SGHAT, CDR2 FQNNGV. The length of the CDR3 is 13 residues. Trimming left V 4 bases short and J 12 bases short, with 18 bases between. CDR3 bases: TGTGCCAGCAGCTCAGGTGGAGGCAGCGAGGACACCTTC. Translating gives CASSSGGGSEDTF.

The gene calls are TRBV6-2 or TRBV6-3 and TRBJ2-1, with 7 bases identical to TRBD2. CDR3 size: 14 residues. Trimming cost V 6 bases and J 9 bases; bases outside gene matches: 11. Germline lookup yields CDR1 MNHEY and CDR2 SVGEGT. The CDR3 region has the DNA TGTGCCAGCAGCGGGAGGAACCCGTCCGTTGAGCAGTTCTTC. This translates into CASSGRNPSVEQFF.

The chain combines TRBV29-1 with TRBJ2-7; TRBD2 matches 10 bases. This CDR3 region has 14 residues. Germline CDR1 is SQVTM and CDR2 is ANQGSEA. CDR3 residues: CNVGGLAGDHEQYF. CDR3 coding DNA: TGCAATGTTGGTGGGCTAGCGGGAGACCACGAGCAGTACTTC.